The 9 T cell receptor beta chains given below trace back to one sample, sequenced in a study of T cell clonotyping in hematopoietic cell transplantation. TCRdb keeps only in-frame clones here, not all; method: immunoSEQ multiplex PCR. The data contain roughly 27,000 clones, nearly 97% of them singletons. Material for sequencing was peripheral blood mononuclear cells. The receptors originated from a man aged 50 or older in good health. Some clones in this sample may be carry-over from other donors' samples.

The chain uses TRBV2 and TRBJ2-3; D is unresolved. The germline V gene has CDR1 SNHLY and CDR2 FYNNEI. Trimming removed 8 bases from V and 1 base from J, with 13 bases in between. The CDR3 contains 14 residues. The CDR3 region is CASALLVRTDTQYF. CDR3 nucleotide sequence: TGTGCCAGCGCCTTGCTAGTGCGCACAGATACGCAGTATTTT.

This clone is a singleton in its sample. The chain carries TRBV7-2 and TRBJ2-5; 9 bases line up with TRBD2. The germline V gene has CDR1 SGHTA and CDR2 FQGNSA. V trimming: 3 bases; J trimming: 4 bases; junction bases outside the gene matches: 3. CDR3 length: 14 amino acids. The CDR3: CASSFSSGGETQYF. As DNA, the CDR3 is TGTGCCAGCAGCTTCAGTAGCGGGGGAGAGACCCAGTACTTC.

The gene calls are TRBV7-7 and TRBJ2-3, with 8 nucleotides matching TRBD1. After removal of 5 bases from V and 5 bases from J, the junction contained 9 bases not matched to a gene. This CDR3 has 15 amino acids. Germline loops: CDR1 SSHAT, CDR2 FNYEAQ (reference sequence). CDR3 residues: CASSAGGAFKDTQYF. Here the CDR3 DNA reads TGTGCCAGCAGCGCAGGGGGCGCCTTTAAAGATACGCAGTATTTT.

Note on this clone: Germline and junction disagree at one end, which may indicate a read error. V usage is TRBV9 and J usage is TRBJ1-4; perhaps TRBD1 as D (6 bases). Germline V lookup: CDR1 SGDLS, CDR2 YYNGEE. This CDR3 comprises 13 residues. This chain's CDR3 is CASSEDRTGIMIF. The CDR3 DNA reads TGTGCCAGCAGCGAAGACAGGACCGGCATAATGATTTTT.

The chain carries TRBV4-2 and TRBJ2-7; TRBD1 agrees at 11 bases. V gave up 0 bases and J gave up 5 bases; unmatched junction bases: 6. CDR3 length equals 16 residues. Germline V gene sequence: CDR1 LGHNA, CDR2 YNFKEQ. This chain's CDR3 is CASSQDKGQGVDEQYF. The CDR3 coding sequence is TGTGCCAGCAGCCAAGATAAGGGACAGGGGGTAGACGAGCAGTACTTC.

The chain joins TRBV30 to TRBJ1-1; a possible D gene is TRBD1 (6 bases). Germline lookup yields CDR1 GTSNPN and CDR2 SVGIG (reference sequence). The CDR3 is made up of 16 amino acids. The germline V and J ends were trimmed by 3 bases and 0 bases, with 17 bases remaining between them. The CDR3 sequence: CAWSARGFTVNTEAFF. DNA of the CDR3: TGTGCCTGGAGCGCCAGGGGATTTACGGTGAACACTGAAGCTTTCTTT.

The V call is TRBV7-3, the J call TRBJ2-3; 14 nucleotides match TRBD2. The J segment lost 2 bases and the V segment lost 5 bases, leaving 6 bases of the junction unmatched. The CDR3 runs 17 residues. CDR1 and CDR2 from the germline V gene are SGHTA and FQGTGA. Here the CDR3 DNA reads TGTGCCAGCAGCACGACTAGCGGGGGGGCTATCACAGATACGCAGTATTTT. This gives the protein CASSTTSGGAITDTQYF.

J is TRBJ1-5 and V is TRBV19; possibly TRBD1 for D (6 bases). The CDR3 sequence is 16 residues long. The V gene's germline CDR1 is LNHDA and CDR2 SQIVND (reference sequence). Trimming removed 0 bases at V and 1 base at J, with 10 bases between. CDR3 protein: CASSIERTVSNQPQHF. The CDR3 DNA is TGTGCCAGTAGTATAGAGCGGACAGTCAGCAATCAGCCCCAGCATTTT.

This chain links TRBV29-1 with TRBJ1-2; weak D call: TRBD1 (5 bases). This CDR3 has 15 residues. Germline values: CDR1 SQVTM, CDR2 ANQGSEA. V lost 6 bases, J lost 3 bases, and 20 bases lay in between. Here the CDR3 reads CSVQQGASWDYGYTF. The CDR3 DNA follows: TGCAGCGTCCAGCAAGGGGCCAGTTGGGACTATGGCTACACCTTC. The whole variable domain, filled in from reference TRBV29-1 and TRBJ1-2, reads SAVISQKPSRDICQRGTSLTIQCQVDSQVTMMFWYRQQPGQSLTLIATANQGSEATYESGFVIDKFPISRPNLTFSTLTVSNMSPEDSSIYLCSVQQGASWDYGYTFGSGTRLTVV.